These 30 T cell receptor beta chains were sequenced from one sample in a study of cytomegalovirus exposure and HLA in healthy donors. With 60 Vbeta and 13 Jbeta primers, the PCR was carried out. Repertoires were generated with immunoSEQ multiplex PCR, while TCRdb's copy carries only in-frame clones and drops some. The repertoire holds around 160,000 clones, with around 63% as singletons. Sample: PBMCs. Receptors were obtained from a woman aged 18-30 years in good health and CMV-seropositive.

The DNA of the CDR3 is TGCAGCGTGGGGGACAGGGACTCCTACGAGCAGTACTTC. Its translation: CSVGDRDSYEQYF. V gene TRBV29-1 combines with J gene TRBJ2-7; TRBD1 matches at 9 bases. There are 13 residues in the CDR3. CDR1 and CDR2 from the germline V gene are SQVTM and ANQGSEA. V trimming: 6 bases; J trimming: 0 bases; junction bases outside the gene matches: 3.

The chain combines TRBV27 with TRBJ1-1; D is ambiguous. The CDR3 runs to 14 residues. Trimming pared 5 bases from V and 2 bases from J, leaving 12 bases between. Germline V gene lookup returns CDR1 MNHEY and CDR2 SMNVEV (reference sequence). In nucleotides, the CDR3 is TGTGCCAGCAGTGCAGCGGGTAGAAACACTGAAGCTTTCTTT. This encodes CASSAAGRNTEAFF.

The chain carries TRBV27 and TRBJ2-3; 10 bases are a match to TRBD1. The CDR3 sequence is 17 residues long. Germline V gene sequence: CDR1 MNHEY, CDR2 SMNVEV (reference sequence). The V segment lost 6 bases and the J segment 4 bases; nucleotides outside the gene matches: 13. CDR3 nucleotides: TGTGCCAGCAGACGAAACCGCCGGGACAGGGGTTCAGATACGCAGTATTTT. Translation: CASRRNRRDRGSDTQYF.

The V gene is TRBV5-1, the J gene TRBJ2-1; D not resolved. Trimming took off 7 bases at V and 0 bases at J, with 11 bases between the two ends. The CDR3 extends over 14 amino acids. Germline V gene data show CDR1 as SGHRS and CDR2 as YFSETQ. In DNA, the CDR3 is TGCGCCAGCTCTCAGGTTAGCTCCTACAATGAGCAGTTCTTC. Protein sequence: CASSQVSSYNEQFF. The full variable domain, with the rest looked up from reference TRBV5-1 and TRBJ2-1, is KAGVTQTPRYLIKTRGQQVTLSCSPISGHRSVSWYQQTPGQGLQFLFEYFSETQRNKGNFPGRFSGRQFSNSRSEMNVSTLELGDSALYLCASSQVSSYNEQFFGPGTRLTVL.

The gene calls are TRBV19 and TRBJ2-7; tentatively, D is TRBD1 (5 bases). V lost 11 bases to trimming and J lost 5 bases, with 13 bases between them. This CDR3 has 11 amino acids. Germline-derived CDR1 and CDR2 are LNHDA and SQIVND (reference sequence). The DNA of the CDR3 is TGTGCCCGTCGACAGAGCGACGAGCAGTACTTC. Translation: CARRQSDEQYF.

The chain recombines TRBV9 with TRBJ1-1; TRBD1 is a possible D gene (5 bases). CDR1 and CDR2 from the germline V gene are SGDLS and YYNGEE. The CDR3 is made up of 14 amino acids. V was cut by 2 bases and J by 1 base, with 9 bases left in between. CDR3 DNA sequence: TGTGCCAGCAGCGTTCAGACAGCGAACACTGAAGCTTTCTTT. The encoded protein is CASSVQTANTEAFF.

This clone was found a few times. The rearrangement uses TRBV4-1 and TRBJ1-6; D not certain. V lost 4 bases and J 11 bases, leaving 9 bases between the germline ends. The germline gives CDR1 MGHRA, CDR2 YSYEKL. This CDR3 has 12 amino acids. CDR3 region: CASSRPFTPLHF. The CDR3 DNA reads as TGCGCCAGCAGCCGGCCCTTTACACCCCTCCACTTT.

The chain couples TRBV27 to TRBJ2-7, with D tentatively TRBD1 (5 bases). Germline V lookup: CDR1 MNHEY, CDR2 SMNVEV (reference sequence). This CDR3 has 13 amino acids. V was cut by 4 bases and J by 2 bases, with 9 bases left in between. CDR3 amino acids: CASSSDSTYEQYF. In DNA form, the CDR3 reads TGTGCCAGCAGTTCAGACAGTACCTACGAGCAGTACTTC.

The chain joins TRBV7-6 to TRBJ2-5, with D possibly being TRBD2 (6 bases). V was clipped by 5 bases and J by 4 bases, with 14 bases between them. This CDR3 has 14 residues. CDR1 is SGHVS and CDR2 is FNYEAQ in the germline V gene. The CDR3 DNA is TGTGCCAGCAGCCTGGGGGGTGGGCGAGAGACCCAGTACTTC. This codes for CASSLGGGRETQYF.

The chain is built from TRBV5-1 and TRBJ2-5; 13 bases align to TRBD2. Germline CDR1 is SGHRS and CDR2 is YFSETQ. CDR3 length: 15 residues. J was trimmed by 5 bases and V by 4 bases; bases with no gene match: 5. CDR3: CASSRTSGGLETQYF. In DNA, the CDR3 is TGCGCCAGCAGCCGGACTAGCGGGGGTTTGGAGACCCAGTACTTC.

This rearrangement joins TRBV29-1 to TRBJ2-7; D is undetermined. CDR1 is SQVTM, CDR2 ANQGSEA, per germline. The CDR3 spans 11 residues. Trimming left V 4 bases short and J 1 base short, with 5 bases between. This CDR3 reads CSVARSYEQYF. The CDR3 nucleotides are TGCAGCGTTGCTAGGTCCTACGAGCAGTACTTC.

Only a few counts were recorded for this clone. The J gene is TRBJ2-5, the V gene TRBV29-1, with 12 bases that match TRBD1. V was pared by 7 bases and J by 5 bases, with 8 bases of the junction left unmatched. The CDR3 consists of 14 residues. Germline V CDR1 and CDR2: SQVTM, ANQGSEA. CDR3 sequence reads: CSATGTGGTETQYF. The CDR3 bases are TGCAGCGCTACTGGGACAGGGGGCACGGAGACCCAGTACTTC. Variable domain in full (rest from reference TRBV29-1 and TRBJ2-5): SAVISQKPSRDICQRGTSLTIQCQVDSQVTMMFWYRQQPGQSLTLIATANQGSEATYESGFVIDKFPISRPNLTFSTLTVSNMSPEDSSIYLCSATGTGGTETQYFGPGTRLLVL.

CDR3 coding DNA: TGTGCCAGCAGTTCCCCGGGACTGAGACCCCCTCGCACTGAAGCTTTCTTT. It yields the protein CASSSPGLRPPRTEAFF. The chain joins TRBV28 to TRBJ1-1, with a possible D match to TRBD1 (5 bases). Germline V lookup: CDR1 MDHEN, CDR2 SYDVKM. V lost 4 bases, J lost 4 bases, and 22 bases lay in between. The CDR3 is 17 residues long.

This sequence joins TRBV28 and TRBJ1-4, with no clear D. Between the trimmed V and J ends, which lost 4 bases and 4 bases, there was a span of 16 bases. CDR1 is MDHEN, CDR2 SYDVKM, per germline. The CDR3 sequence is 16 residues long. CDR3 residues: CASSWVMGRDNEKLFF. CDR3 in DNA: TGTGCCAGCAGTTGGGTGATGGGCAGAGATAATGAAAAACTGTTTTTT. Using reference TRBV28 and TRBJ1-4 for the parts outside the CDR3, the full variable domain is DVKVTQSSRYLVKRTGEKVFLECVQDMDHENMFWYRQDPGLGLRLIYFSYDVKMKEKGDIPEGYSVSREKKERFSLILESASTNQTSMYLCASSWVMGRDNEKLFFGSGTQLSVL.

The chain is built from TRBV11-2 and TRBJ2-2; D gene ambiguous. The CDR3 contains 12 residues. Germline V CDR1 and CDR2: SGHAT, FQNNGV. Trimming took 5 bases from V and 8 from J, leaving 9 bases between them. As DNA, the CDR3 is TGTGCCAGCAGCCTAAATCGAGGGGAGCTGTTTTTT. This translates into CASSLNRGELFF. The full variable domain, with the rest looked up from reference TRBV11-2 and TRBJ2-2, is EAGVAQSPRYKIIEKRQSVAFWCNPISGHATLYWYQQILGQGPKLLIQFQNNGVVDDSQLPKDRFSAERLKGVDSTLKIQPAKLEDSAVYLCASSLNRGELFFGEGSRLTVL.

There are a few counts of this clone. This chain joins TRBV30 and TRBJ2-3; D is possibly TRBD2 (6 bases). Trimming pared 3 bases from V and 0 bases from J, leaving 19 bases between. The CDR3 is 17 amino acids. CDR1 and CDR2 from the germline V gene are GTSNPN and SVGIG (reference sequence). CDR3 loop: CAWSGPGVAESTDTQYF. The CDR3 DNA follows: TGTGCCTGGAGCGGGCCGGGGGTAGCGGAAAGCACAGATACGCAGTATTTT.

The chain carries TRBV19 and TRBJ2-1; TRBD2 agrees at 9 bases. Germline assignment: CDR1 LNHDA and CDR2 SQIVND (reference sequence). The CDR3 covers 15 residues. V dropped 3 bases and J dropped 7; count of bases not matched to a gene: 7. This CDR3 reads CASSMGLAGMNEQFF. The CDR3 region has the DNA TGTGCCAGTAGTATGGGTCTAGCGGGGATGAATGAGCAGTTCTTC.

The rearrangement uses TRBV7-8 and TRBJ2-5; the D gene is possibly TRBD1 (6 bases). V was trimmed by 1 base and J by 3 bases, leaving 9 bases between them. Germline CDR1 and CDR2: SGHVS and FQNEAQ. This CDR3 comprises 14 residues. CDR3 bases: TGTGCCAGCAGCTTAGGGGGGCTCAAAGAGACCCAGTACTTC. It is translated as CASSLGGLKETQYF.

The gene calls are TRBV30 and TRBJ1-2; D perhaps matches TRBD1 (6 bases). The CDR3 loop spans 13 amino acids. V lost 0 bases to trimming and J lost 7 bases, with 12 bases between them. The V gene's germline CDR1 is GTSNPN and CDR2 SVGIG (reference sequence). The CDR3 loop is CAWSVGGAGGYTF. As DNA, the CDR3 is TGTGCCTGGAGTGTAGGGGGGGCGGGTGGCTACACCTTC.

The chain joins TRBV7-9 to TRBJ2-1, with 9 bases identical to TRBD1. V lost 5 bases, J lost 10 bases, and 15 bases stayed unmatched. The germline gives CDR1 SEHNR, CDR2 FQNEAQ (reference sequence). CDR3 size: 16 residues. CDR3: CASSPLTGGYSPEQFF. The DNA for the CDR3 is TGTGCCAGCAGCCCCTTAACAGGGGGCTATTCGCCGGAGCAGTTCTTC.

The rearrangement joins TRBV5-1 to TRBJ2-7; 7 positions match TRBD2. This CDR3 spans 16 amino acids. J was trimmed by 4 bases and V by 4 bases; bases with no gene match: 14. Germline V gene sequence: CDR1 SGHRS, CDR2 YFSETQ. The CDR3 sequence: CASSRLAAGNGYEQYF. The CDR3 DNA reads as TGCGCCAGCAGCCGGCTAGCAGCGGGAAATGGGTACGAGCAGTACTTC.

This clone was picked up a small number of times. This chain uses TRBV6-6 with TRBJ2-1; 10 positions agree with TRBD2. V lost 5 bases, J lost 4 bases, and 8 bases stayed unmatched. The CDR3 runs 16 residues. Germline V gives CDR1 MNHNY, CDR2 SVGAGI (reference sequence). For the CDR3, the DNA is TGTGCCAGCAGTCTCCATACTAGCGGGAAGTACAATGAGCAGTTCTTC. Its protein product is CASSLHTSGKYNEQFF.

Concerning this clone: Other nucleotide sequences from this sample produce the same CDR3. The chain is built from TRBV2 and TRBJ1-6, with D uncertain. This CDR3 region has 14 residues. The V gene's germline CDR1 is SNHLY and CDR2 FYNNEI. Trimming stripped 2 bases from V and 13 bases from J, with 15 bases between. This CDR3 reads CASSESLLRLPLHF. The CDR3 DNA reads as TGTGCCAGCAGTGAAAGTCTGCTGAGGCTCCCCCTCCACTTT.

CDR3 residues: CASSLGIAGATDTQYF. Written as DNA, the CDR3 is TGTGCCAGCAGCTTAGGAATAGCGGGAGCGACAGATACGCAGTATTTT. This chain links TRBV7-6 with TRBJ2-3, with 9 bases identical to TRBD2. The CDR3 loop spans 16 amino acids. V shed 1 base, J shed 3 bases, and the junction held 5 bases outside the gene matches. Germline V gives CDR1 SGHVS, CDR2 FNYEAQ.

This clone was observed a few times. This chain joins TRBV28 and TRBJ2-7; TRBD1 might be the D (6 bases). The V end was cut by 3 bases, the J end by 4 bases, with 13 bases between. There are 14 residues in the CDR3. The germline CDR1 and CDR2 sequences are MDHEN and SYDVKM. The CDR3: CASSLRRGWYEQYF. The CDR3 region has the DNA TGTGCCAGCAGTTTGCGCAGGGGATGGTACGAGCAGTACTTC.

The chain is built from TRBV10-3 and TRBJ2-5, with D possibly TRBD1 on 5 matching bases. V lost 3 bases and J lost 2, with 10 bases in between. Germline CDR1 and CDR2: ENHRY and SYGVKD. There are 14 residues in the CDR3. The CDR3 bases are TGTGCCATCAGTGACGACAGTTTACAAGAGACCCAGTACTTC. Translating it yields CAISDDSLQETQYF.

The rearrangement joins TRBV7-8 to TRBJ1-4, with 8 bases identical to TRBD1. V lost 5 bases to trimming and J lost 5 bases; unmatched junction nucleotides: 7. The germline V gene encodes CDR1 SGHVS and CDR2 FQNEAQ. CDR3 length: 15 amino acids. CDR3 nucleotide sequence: TGTGCCAGCAGCCTGGACAGGGTGAGGAATGAAAAACTGTTTTTT. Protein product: CASSLDRVRNEKLFF.

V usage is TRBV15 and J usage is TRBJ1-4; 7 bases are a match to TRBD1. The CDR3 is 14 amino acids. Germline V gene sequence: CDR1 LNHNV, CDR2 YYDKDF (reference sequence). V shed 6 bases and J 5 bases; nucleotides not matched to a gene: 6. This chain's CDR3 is CATSRGTENEKLFF. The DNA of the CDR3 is TGTGCCACCAGTAGGGGGACAGAAAATGAAAAACTGTTTTTT.

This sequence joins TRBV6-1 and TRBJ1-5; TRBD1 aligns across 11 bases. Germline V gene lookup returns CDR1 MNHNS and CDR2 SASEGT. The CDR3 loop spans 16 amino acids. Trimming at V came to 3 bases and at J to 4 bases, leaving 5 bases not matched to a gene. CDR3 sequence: CASSDTDRGLNQPQHF. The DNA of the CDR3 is TGTGCCAGCAGTGACACGGACAGGGGGCTAAATCAGCCCCAGCATTTT.

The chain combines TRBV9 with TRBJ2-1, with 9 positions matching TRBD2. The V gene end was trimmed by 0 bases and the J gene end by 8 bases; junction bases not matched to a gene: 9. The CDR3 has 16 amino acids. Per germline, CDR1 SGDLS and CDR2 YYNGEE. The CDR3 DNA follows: TGTGCCAGCAGCGTAGGAGGTCTAGCGGGGTCCGATGAGCAGTTCTTC. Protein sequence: CASSVGGLAGSDEQFF.